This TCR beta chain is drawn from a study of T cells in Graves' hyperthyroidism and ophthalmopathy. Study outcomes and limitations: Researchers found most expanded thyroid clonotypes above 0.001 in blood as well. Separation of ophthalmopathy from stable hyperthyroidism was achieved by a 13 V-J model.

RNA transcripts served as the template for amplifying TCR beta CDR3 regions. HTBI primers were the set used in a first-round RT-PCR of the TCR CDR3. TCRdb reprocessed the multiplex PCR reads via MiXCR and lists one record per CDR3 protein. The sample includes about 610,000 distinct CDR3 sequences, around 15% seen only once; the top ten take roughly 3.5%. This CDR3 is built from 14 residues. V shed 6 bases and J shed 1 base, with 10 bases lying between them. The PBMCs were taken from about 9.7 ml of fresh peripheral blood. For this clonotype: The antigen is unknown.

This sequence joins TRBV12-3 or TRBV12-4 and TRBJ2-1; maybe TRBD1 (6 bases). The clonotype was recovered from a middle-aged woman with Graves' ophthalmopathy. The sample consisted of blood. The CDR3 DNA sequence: TGTGCCAGCAGGTCCAGGGGATCCTACAATGAGCAGTTCTTC. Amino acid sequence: CASRSRGSYNEQFF.